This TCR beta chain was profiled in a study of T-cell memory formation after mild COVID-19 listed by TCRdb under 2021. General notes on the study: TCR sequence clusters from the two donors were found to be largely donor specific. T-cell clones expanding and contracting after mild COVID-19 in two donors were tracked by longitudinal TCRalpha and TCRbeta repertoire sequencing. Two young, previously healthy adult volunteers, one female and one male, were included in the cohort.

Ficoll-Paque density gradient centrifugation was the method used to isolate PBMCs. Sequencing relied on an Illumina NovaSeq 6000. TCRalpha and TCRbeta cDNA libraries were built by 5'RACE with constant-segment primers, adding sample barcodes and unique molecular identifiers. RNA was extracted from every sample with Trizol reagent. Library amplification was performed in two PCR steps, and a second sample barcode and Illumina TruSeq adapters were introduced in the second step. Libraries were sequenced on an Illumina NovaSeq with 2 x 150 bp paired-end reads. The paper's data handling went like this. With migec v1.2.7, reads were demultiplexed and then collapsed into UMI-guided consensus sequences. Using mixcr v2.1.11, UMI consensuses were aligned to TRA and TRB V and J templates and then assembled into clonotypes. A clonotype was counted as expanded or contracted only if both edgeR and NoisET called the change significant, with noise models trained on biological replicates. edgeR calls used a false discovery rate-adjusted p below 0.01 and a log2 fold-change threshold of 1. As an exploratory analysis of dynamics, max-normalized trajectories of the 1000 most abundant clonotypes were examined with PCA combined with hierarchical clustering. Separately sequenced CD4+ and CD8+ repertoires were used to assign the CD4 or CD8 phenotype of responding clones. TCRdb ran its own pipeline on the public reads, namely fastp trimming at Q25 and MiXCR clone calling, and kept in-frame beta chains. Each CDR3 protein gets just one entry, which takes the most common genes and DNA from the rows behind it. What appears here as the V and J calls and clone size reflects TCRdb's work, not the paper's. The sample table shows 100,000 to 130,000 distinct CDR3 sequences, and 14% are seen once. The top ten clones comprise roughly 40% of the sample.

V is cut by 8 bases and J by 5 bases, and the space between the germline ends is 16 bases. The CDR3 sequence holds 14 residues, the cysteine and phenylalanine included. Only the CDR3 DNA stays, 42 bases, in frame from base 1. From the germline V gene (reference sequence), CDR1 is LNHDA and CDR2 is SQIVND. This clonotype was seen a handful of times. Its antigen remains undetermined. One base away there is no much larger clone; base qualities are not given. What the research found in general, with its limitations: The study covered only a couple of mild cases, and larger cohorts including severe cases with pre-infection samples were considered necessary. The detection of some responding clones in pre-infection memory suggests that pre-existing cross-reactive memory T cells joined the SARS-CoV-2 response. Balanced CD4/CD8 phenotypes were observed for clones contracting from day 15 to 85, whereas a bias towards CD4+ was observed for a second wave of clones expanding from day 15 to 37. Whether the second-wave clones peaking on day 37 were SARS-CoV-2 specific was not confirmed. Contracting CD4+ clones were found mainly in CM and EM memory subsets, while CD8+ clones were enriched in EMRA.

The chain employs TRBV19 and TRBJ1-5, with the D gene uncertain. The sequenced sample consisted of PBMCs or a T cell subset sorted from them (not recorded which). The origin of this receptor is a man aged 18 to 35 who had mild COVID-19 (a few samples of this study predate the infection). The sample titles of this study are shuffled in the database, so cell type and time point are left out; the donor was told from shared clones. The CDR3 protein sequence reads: CASGDSFEDQPQHF. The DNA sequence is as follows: TGTGCCAGTGGAGACTCATTCGAGGATCAGCCCCAGCATTTT.